This T cell receptor beta chain was captured in a study of blood T cell repertoires in COVID-19. For the study at large: Donors in the United States, Italy and Spain gave samples during acute or convalescent COVID-19. The analysed material was cDNA or gDNA that came from T cells, B-cell-depleted T cells, or PBMCs.

Trimming took off 5 bases at V and 2 bases at J, with 12 bases between the two ends. Per the germline V gene, CDR1 is LNHNV and CDR2 is YYDKDF (reference sequence). The CDR3 is made up of 14 amino acids. Authors' processing steps: How many nucleated cells were present was estimated from reference gene primer amplification. TCRdb keeps only in-frame clones here, not all; method: immunoSEQ multiplex PCR. The DNA was the basis for D and trimming; V, J and clone size are from that table. The top ten hold around 2.1% of the sample, which has around 300,000 clones, roughly nine tenths seen once. Sequenced: peripheral blood. The V and J genes are TRBV15 and TRBJ1-1, with unresolved D. This clonotype was sampled from a man aged 50 or older with acute or convalescent COVID-19. The CDR3, as DNA: TGTGCCACCAGCCGCGAAGAGGGAAACACTGAAGCTTTCTTT. It translates to CATSREEGNTEAFF.